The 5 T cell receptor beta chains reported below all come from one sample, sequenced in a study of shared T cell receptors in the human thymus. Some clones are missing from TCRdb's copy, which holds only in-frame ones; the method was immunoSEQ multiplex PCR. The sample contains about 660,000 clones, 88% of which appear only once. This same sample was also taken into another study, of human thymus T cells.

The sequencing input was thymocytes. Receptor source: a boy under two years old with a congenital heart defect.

CDR3 in amino acids: CATNRLRGQNTGELFF. In DNA form, the CDR3 reads TGTGCCACCAATCGCCTCAGGGGACAGAACACCGGGGAGCTGTTTTTT. The chain couples TRBV10-3 to TRBJ2-2; D possibly corresponds to TRBD1 (6 bases). Germline CDR1 is ENHRY and CDR2 is SYGVKD. This CDR3 region has 16 residues. V shed 10 bases and J shed 1 base, with 19 bases lying between them.

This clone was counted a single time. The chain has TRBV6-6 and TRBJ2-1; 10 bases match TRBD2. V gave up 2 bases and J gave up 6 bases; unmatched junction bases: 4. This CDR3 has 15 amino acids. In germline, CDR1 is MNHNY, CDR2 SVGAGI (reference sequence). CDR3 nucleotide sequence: TGTGCCAGCAGTTACAAGGGGACTAGCGCCAATGAGCAGTTCTTC. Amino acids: CASSYKGTSANEQFF.

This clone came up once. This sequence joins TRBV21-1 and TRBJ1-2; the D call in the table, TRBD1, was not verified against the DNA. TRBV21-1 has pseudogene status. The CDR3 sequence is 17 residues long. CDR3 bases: TGTGCCAGCAGCAAAAGGGTCCTGACAGGGGGATGGTATGGCTACACCTTC. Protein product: CASSKRVLTGGWYGYTF.

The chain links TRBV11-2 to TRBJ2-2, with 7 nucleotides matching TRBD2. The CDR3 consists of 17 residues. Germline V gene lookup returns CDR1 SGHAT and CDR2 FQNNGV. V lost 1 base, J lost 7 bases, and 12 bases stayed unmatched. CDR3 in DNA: TGTGCCAGCAGCTTAGTAGTGGGGGGGTTAGATGGCGGGGAGCTGTTTTTT. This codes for CASSLVVGGLDGGELFF.

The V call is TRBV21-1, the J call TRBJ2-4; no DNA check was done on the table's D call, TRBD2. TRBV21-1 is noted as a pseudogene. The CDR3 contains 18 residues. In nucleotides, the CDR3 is TGTGCCAGCAGCAAGAGGCCAGCGGAAGGGGGGGGCAAAAACATTCAGTACTTC. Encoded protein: CASSKRPAEGGGKNIQYF.